A selection of T cell receptor beta chains follows, all from one sample in a study of blood T cell repertoires in COVID-19. The protocol was immunoSEQ multiplex PCR, while the TCRdb copy is restricted to in-frame clones and leaves out a portion. Of around 270,000 clones detected, around 85% appear once; the ten largest clones hold 0.7% to 1%. Sequenced input: peripheral blood. All receptors come from a human donor with COVID-19, enrolled during active disease. The donor label of this sample is uncertain. Both conserved end residues are part of each CDR3. The D gene is left open where the match is weak. Rows give clone size only sometimes, using once, few, many, or a class for an expanded clone.

CDR3 protein: CAIQTSDRNMNTGELFF; CDR3 DNA: TGTGCCATCCAAACCTCGGACAGAAATATGAACACCGGGGAGCTGTTTTTT; J gene: TRBJ2-2; clone size: NA; V gene: TRBV10-3; D gene: NA
CDR3 protein: CASSLGAGVNTEAFF; CDR3 DNA: TGTGCCAGCAGTTTAGGGGCAGGGGTGAACACTGAAGCTTTCTTT; J gene: TRBJ1-1; clone size: NA; V gene: TRBV28; D gene: NA
CDR3 protein: CASSLYGTRNQETQYF; CDR3 DNA: TGTGCCAGCAGCTTATATGGGACTAGGAATCAAGAGACCCAGTACTTC; J gene: TRBJ2-5; clone size: NA; V gene: TRBV11-3; D gene: TRBD2
CDR3 protein: CASSPAGTSVSSYNEQFF; CDR3 DNA: TGCGCCAGCAGCCCGGCGGGGACTAGCGTGAGCTCCTACAATGAGCAGTTCTTC; J gene: TRBJ2-1; clone size: NA; V gene: TRBV5-1; D gene: TRBD2
CDR3 protein: CARTRQEIYGYTF; CDR3 DNA: TGTGCCAGGACAAGACAGGAAATCTATGGCTACACCTTC; J gene: TRBJ1-2; clone size: NA; V gene: TRBV2; D gene: NA
CDR3 protein: CASSLSGHPYGYTF; CDR3 DNA: TGTGCCAGCAGTTTATCGGGACACCCCTATGGCTACACCTTC; J gene: TRBJ1-2; clone size: NA; V gene: TRBV27; D gene: NA
CDR3 protein: CASSLTPVSEQYF; CDR3 DNA: TGCGCCAGCAGCTTGACCCCAGTGTCCGAGCAGTACTTC; J gene: TRBJ2-7; clone size: NA; V gene: TRBV5-1; D gene: NA
CDR3 protein: CASSQGTGGWGYTF; CDR3 DNA: TGTGCCAGCAGCCAAGGGACAGGGGGCTGGGGCTACACCTTC; J gene: TRBJ1-2; clone size: NA; V gene: TRBV3-1/TRBV3-2; D gene: TRBD1
CDR3 protein: CASSFNLAGIETQYF; CDR3 DNA: TGTGCCAGCAGTTTCAACCTGGCGGGAATAGAGACCCAGTACTTC; J gene: TRBJ2-5; clone size: few; V gene: TRBV27; D gene: NA
CDR3 protein: CASSIGGSQPQHF; CDR3 DNA: TGTGCCAGTAGTATTGGGGGGTCGCAGCCCCAGCATTTT; J gene: TRBJ1-5; clone size: NA; V gene: TRBV19; D gene: NA
CDR3 protein: CASSPSYVVNEKLFF; CDR3 DNA: TGTGCCAGCAGTCCCAGTTATGTGGTTAATGAAAAACTGTTTTTT; J gene: TRBJ1-4; clone size: NA; V gene: TRBV6-5; D gene: NA
CDR3 protein: CASSLLAGVTGELFF; CDR3 DNA: TGTGCCAGCAGTTTACTAGCGGGAGTGACCGGGGAGCTGTTTTTT; J gene: TRBJ2-2; clone size: NA; V gene: TRBV27; D gene: TRBD2
CDR3 protein: CAWRQGRTGEGYTF; CDR3 DNA: TGTGCCTGGAGGCAAGGAAGGACTGGGGAAGGCTACACCTTC; J gene: TRBJ1-2; clone size: NA; V gene: TRBV30; D gene: NA
CDR3 protein: CASSPVAGASYNEQFF; CDR3 DNA: TGTGCCAGCTCACCAGTAGCGGGAGCCTCTTACAATGAGCAGTTCTTC; J gene: TRBJ2-1; clone size: NA; V gene: TRBV18; D gene: TRBD2
CDR3 protein: CASIGLAGWSGEQFF; CDR3 DNA: TGTGCCAGCATAGGGCTAGCGGGATGGTCAGGTGAGCAGTTCTTC; J gene: TRBJ2-1; clone size: NA; V gene: TRBV2; D gene: TRBD2
CDR3 protein: CASSLQGRDIQYF; CDR3 DNA: TGTGCCAGCAGCTTACAGGGTAGGGACATTCAGTACTTC; J gene: TRBJ2-4; clone size: NA; V gene: TRBV7-9; D gene: NA
CDR3 protein: CASSLRGSPSYEQYF; CDR3 DNA: TGTGCCAGCAGTTTGCGCGGGAGTCCATCCTACGAGCAGTACTTC; J gene: TRBJ2-7; clone size: NA; V gene: TRBV27; D gene: TRBD2